Following are 23 T cell receptor beta chains from one sample sequenced in a study of CD8+CD57+ T cells in acquired aplastic anemia. Flow cytometry had shown expanded CD8+CD57+ cells in the patients chosen for sequencing. The TCR beta profiling, which covered VDJ combination and CDR3 sequence, was carried out using genomic DNA as the template. MiXCR, run by TCRdb on the reads, gives a single entry per CDR3 protein. Altogether 150,000 to 200,000 distinct CDR3 sequences are present, around 48% being singletons, with the ten largest covering about 2.8%. Source material: sorted CD4+, CD8+, or CD8+CD57+ T cells (not recorded which) from PBMCs. Source of these receptors: a human donor with aplastic anemia.

V gene TRBV10-3 combines with J gene TRBJ2-5; D is perhaps TRBD1 (7 bases). Germline values: CDR1 ENHRY, CDR2 SYGVKD. V dropped 11 bases and J dropped 4 bases, with 14 bases sitting between them. The CDR3 contains 12 residues. The CDR3 here is CAAGQLVETQYF. As DNA, the CDR3 is TGTGCCGCGGGACAGTTGGTAGAGACCCAGTACTTC.

This clonotype was seen many times. The chain couples TRBV11-2 to TRBJ2-5; D not certain. Trimming stripped 9 bases from V and 4 bases from J, with 0 bases between. The length of the CDR3 is 8 residues. The germline CDR1 and CDR2 sequences are SGHAT and FQNNGV. CDR3 loop: CARETQYF. CDR3 bases: TGTGCCAGAGAGACCCAGTACTTC. Together with reference TRBV11-2 and TRBJ2-5, the CDR3 gives the full variable domain: EAGVAQSPRYKIIEKRQSVAFWCNPISGHATLYWYQQILGQGPKLLIQFQNNGVVDDSQLPKDRFSAERLKGVDSTLKIQPAKLEDSAVYLCARETQYFGPGTRLLVL.

This clonotype appeared many times. This rearrangement joins TRBV12-5 to TRBJ1-1; TRBD1 matches at 7 bases. CDR1 is LGHNT and CDR2 is FRNRAP in the germline V gene. The CDR3 covers 14 residues. After removal of 6 bases from V and 1 base from J, the junction contained 5 bases not matched to a gene. The CDR3 sequence: CASGWGQRNTEAFF. CDR3 in DNA: TGTGCTAGTGGCTGGGGACAGAGGAACACTGAAGCTTTCTTT. The full variable domain, in which reference TRBV12-5 and TRBJ1-1 provide the parts outside the CDR3, is DARVTQTPRHKVTEMGQEVTMRCQPILGHNTVFWYRQTMMQGLELLAYFRNRAPLDDSGMPKDRFSAEMPDATLATLKIQPSEPRDSAVYFCASGWGQRNTEAFFGQGTRLTVV.

The genes are TRBV20-1 and TRBJ2-7; TRBD1 agrees at 7 bases. Germline CDR1 is DFQATT and CDR2 is SNEGSKA (reference sequence). The ends lost 4 bases at V and 3 bases at J; junction bases unmatched: 3. This CDR3 region has 12 residues. CDR3 in DNA: TGCAGTGCTAAGGGGGCGGTCTACGAGCAGTACTTC. Its protein is CSAKGAVYEQYF.

As for this clonotype: A much bigger clone sits one base away, suggesting this may be a read error. The rearrangement links TRBV12-3 or TRBV12-4 to TRBJ2-2, with 9 bases fitting TRBD2. The CDR3 runs 15 residues. Germline trimming cut 3 bases from V and 5 bases from J; bases unmatched to any gene: 4. Here the CDR3 DNA reads TGTGCCAGCAGTTTGCTAGCGGGAAGGACCGGGGAGCTGTTTTTT. Protein product: CASSLLAGRTGELFF.

There are many counts of this clonotype. The V gene is TRBV20-1, the J gene TRBJ2-1, with 16 bases matching TRBD2. There are 16 residues in the CDR3. Germline CDR1 reads DFQATT; CDR2 reads SNEGSKA (reference sequence). J lost 6 bases, V lost 4 bases, and 6 bases had no gene match. CDR3 amino acids: CSATGTSGRAANEQFF. CDR3 bases: TGCAGTGCTACAGGGACTAGCGGGAGGGCGGCCAATGAGCAGTTCTTC.

CDR3 nucleotides: TGTGCCAGCAGTCGCCAAACAGGCGGGAGCAATCAGCCCCAGCATTTT. It yields the protein CASSRQTGGSNQPQHF. The genes are TRBV27 and TRBJ1-5, with D maybe TRBD1 (5 bases). Trimming removed 5 bases from V and 1 base from J, with 15 bases in between. Germline V gene lookup returns CDR1 MNHEY and CDR2 SMNVEV (reference sequence). The CDR3 is made up of 16 amino acids.

The chain carries TRBV24-1 and TRBJ2-2; D is possibly TRBD1 (5 bases). Germline-derived CDR1 and CDR2 are KGHDR and SFDVKD. Between the trimmed V and J ends, which lost 1 base and 5 bases, there was a span of 7 bases. This CDR3 has 14 residues. The CDR3 coding sequence is TGTGCCACCAGTGATTTCAGGGCTACCGGGGAGCTGTTTTTT. Protein sequence: CATSDFRATGELFF.

A note on this clonotype: A single base separates this from a much larger clone, so it may be a read error. The rearrangement uses TRBV29-1 and TRBJ2-7; no firm D call. CDR3 length: 11 residues. Germline CDR1 and CDR2: SQVTM and ANQGSEA. In DNA form, the CDR3 reads TGCAGCGTTGAAGACTCGGGCGAGCGGTACGTC. Amino acids: CSVEDSGERYV.

The chain joins TRBV7-8 to TRBJ2-7; no clear D gene. V lost 2 bases to trimming and J lost 1 base, with 6 bases between them. This CDR3 comprises 13 residues. In germline, CDR1 is SGHVS, CDR2 FQNEAQ. In nucleotides, the CDR3 is TGTGCCAGCAGCTTAACCTGGTCCTACGAGCAGTACTTC. Protein sequence: CASSLTWSYEQYF.

This clonotype was counted at least ten times. The J gene is TRBJ1-1, the V gene TRBV3-1, with no clear D. Looked up from germline, CDR1 is LGHDT and CDR2 is YNNKEL (reference sequence). The CDR3 extends over 12 amino acids. Trimming pared 6 bases from V and 1 base from J, leaving 6 bases between. In DNA, the CDR3 is TGTGCCAGCAGTCGACAGAACACTGAAGCTTTCTTT. The encoded protein is CASSRQNTEAFF. The full variable domain, with the rest looked up from reference TRBV3-1 and TRBJ1-1, is DTAVSQTPKYLVTQMGNDKSIKCEQNLGHDTMYWYKQDSKKFLKIMFSYNNKELIINETVPNRFSPKSPDKAHLNLHINSLELGDSAVYFCASSRQNTEAFFGQGTRLTVV.

This clonotype was observed at least ten times. CDR3 nucleotides: TGTGCCAGCGGGACATCCTACGAGCAGTACTTC. Translation: CASGTSYEQYF. The chain joins TRBV2 to TRBJ2-7; weak D call: TRBD1 (6 bases). Germline V lookup: CDR1 SNHLY, CDR2 FYNNEI. The CDR3 length is 11 residues. Trimming pared 8 bases from V and 1 base from J, leaving 6 bases between.

V and J are TRBV2 and TRBJ2-2; 13 nucleotides agree with TRBD2. This CDR3 comprises 15 residues. Germline CDR1 and CDR2: SNHLY and FYNNEI. The trim removed 6 bases at V and 6 bases at J, leaving 4 bases unmatched. The CDR3: CASSGLAGVSGELFF. For the CDR3, the DNA is TGTGCCAGCAGCGGACTAGCGGGAGTGTCCGGGGAGCTGTTTTTT.

The chain combines TRBV25-1 with TRBJ2-5; D possibly matches TRBD1 or TRBD2 (5 bases each). Germline CDR1 reads MGHDK; CDR2 reads SYGVNS. Trimming removed 6 bases from V and 5 bases from J, with 7 bases in between. The CDR3 totals 11 residues. CDR3 sequence: CASRGVETQYF. The CDR3 DNA reads as TGTGCCAGCAGGGGGGTGGAGACCCAGTACTTC.

This clonotype was seen once. V is TRBV5-1 and J is TRBJ2-1, with D possibly matching TRBD1 (5 bases). The last part of the DNA fits TRBJ2-7 better; the J call may be wrong. Germline loops: CDR1 SGHRS, CDR2 YFSETQ. This CDR3 is 11 amino acids long. CDR3 nucleotides: TGCGCCAGCAGCTTTGGGCAGGGGCAGTACTTC. Protein sequence: CASSFGQGQYF.

The CDR3 region has the DNA TGTGCCAGCAGCCCAGGGACTAGCGGGAGCGCCCAGTACTTC. It specifies CASSPGTSGSAQYF. The chain employs TRBV7-9 and TRBJ2-5; 14 bases are a match to TRBD2. Germline loops: CDR1 SEHNR, CDR2 FQNEAQ (reference sequence). The CDR3 sequence is 14 residues long. V lost 5 bases, J lost 9 bases, and 5 bases stayed unmatched.

Notes on this clonotype: Just one base apart from a much larger clone, this may be a read error. V usage is TRBV11-3 and J usage is TRBJ1-1; D gene ambiguous. From germline, CDR1 is SGHNT and CDR2 YENEEA. Deletions cut 5 bases from V and 2 bases from J, with 12 bases between. The CDR3 loop spans 14 amino acids. Here the CDR3 DNA reads TGTGCCAGCAGCCTCTGGACCTTTAACACTGAAGCTTTCTTT. Amino acids: CASSLWTFNTEAFF.

This clonotype was seen more than once but under ten times. V gene TRBV20-1 combines with J gene TRBJ2-7; no clear D gene. The germline V and J ends were trimmed by 6 bases and 5 bases, with 14 bases remaining between them. The length of the CDR3 is 12 residues. The germline gives CDR1 DFQATT, CDR2 SNEGSKA (reference sequence). CDR3 amino acids: CSAPSNLNEQYF. CDR3 DNA sequence: TGCAGTGCCCCCTCGAATCTCAACGAGCAGTACTTC.

The V gene is TRBV20-1, the J gene TRBJ2-1; tentatively, D is TRBD1 (5 bases). Trimming stripped 0 bases from V and 2 bases from J, with 11 bases between. Germline V gene data show CDR1 as DFQATT and CDR2 as SNEGSKA (reference sequence). The CDR3 sequence is 15 residues long. This CDR3 is CSARDPGSPYNEQFF. In nucleotides, the CDR3 is TGCAGTGCTAGAGATCCAGGGTCCCCCTACAATGAGCAGTTCTTC.

The rearrangement joins TRBV19 to TRBJ2-7; TRBD1 agrees at 8 bases. This CDR3 comprises 14 residues. Unmatched junction bases numbered 3, after V lost 1 base and J lost 4 bases. CDR1 and CDR2 (germline): LNHDA, SQIVND (reference sequence). The CDR3 nucleotides are TGTGCCAGTAGTATAGGACAGGGGAGGTACGAGCAGTACTTC. It codes for CASSIGQGRYEQYF.

In its sample, this clonotype was seen many times. The CDR3 DNA sequence: TGTGCCACCAGCAGAGATAGTTCTTTGGGTAGGGTTGGCAAACCTCAGCCCCAGCATTTT. Translating it yields CATSRDSSLGRVGKPQPQHF. The V gene is TRBV15, the J gene TRBJ1-5; D uncertain. The CDR3 has 20 residues. V was cut by 0 bases and J by 6 bases, with 27 bases left in between. Germline V gene lookup returns CDR1 LNHNV and CDR2 YYDKDF (reference sequence).

The chain has TRBV12-3 or TRBV12-4 and TRBJ1-5, with 10 positions matching TRBD1. The CDR3 contains 14 residues. V lost 5 bases, J lost 9 bases, and 7 bases stayed unmatched. The DNA for the CDR3 is TGTGCCAGCAGTCCGGACAGGGGGATTGTGCCCCAGCATTTT. Translated: CASSPDRGIVPQHF.

The sample holds many counts of this clonotype. The chain recombines TRBV7-6 with TRBJ2-7, with TRBD2 matching 7 bases. J lost 2 bases, V lost 5 bases, and 9 bases had no gene match. Germline V gene sequence: CDR1 SGHVS, CDR2 FNYEAQ. The CDR3 length is 15 residues. In DNA, the CDR3 is TGTGCCAGCAGCCCGGGGACTACCCCAGCCTACGAGCAGTACTTC. It translates to CASSPGTTPAYEQYF.